One sample yielded the 31 T cell receptor beta chains listed below, sequenced in a study of T cells after yellow fever vaccination. TCRdb re-called the 5' RACE reads with MiXCR, one entry per CDR3 protein. The sample has under 550,000 distinct CDR3 sequences; 21% are singletons. Sequencing used PBMCs, obtained roughly 23 days after the first yellow fever vaccination. The receptors here all came from a man aged 18 to 35 who received the YFV17D yellow fever vaccine.

The chain joins TRBV11-1 to TRBJ1-2; D is perhaps TRBD1 (5 bases). The ends were cut back, 7 bases at V and 5 bases at J, with 20 bases in the middle. The CDR3 runs 15 residues. Germline lookup yields CDR1 SGHAT and CDR2 FQDESV (reference sequence). CDR3 region: CASTLTGSDGYGYTF. CDR3 bases: TGTGCCAGCACCCTTACAGGATCAGACGGATATGGCTACACCTTC.

This clonotype was observed at least ten times. The J gene is TRBJ1-1, the V gene TRBV10-3; perhaps TRBD1 as D (5 bases). V was trimmed by 7 bases and J by 1 base, leaving 7 bases between them. CDR1 and CDR2 from the germline V gene are ENHRY and SYGVKD. This CDR3 has 12 amino acids. Here the CDR3 reads CAIKRGNTEAFF. The CDR3 nucleotides are TGTGCCATCAAAAGGGGGAACACTGAAGCTTTCTTT.

The rearrangement joins TRBV6-1 to TRBJ2-7; 9 nucleotides match TRBD1. The V segment lost 1 base and the J segment 6 bases; nucleotides outside the gene matches: 4. The CDR3 has 14 residues. Germline CDR1 MNHNS, CDR2 SASEGT. In DNA, the CDR3 is TGTGCCAGCAGTGAAGACAGGGGGCTGGGCGAGCAGTACGTC. This encodes CASSEDRGLGEQYV.

This rearrangement joins TRBV3-1 to TRBJ1-3; D gene uncertain. The V end was cut by 1 base, the J end by 2 bases, with 15 bases between. The CDR3 length is 17 residues. The germline gives CDR1 LGHDT, CDR2 YNNKEL (reference sequence). The CDR3 coding sequence is TGTGCCAGCAGCCAAGTATTTCCGGGATGGACTGGAAACACCATATATTTT. Its protein is CASSQVFPGWTGNTIYF.

The CDR3 spells CASRRQDRCGYTF. CDR3 nucleotide sequence: TGTGCCAGCAGGAGACAGGATCGTTGTGGCTACACCTTC. V usage is TRBV6-4 and J usage is TRBJ1-2, with TRBD1 as a possible D gene (6 bases). V was pared by 6 bases and J by 7 bases, with 15 bases between. The CDR3 runs to 13 residues. The V gene's germline CDR1 is MRHNA and CDR2 SNTAGT.

The chain combines TRBV4-3 with TRBJ2-1; the D is unclear. This CDR3 contains 14 residues. Per germline, CDR1 LGHNA and CDR2 YSLEER. Trimming left V 0 bases short and J 6 bases short, with 9 bases between. CDR3 loop: CASSQERIRNEQFF. Here the CDR3 DNA reads TGCGCCAGCAGCCAAGAACGGATCCGCAATGAGCAGTTCTTC.

This clonotype has just a few counts. The chain is built from TRBV7-6 and TRBJ2-4; 13 bases map to TRBD2. CDR3 length: 18 amino acids. V lost 5 bases and J lost 0; bases outside the gene matches: 7. CDR1 and CDR2 from the germline V gene are SGHVS and FNYEAQ. For the CDR3, the DNA is TGTGCCAGCAGCACTGGCGGACTAGCGGGGGTAGCCAAAAACATTCAGTACTTC. Amino acids: CASSTGGLAGVAKNIQYF.

The chain carries TRBV9 and TRBJ2-4; TRBD2 matches 11 bases. The CDR3 runs to 17 residues. V trimming: 0 bases; J trimming: 5 bases; junction bases outside the gene matches: 7. Germline CDR1 is SGDLS and CDR2 is YYNGEE. The CDR3 protein is CASSVGSGTSGENIQYF. CDR3 DNA: TGTGCCAGCAGCGTAGGATCCGGGACTAGCGGCGAAAACATTCAGTACTTC.

The V call is TRBV20-1, the J call TRBJ1-2; the D gene is possibly TRBD1 (6 bases). There are 16 residues in the CDR3. Germline V gives CDR1 DFQATT, CDR2 SNEGSKA (reference sequence). The germline V and J ends were trimmed by 5 bases and 8 bases, with 27 bases remaining between them. CDR3 loop: CSAPSRTEQFSIGYTF. For the CDR3, the DNA is TGCAGTGCTCCCTCTCGGACAGAGCAGTTCAGCATAGGCTACACCTTC.

This clonotype has more than one count but fewer than ten. This sequence joins TRBV20-1 and TRBJ2-7; weak D call: TRBD1 (5 bases). Germline CDR1 is DFQATT and CDR2 is SNEGSKA (reference sequence). V was cut by 1 base and J by 0 bases, with 16 bases left in between. The CDR3 spans 16 residues. CDR3 in amino acids: CSARAPRDGSSYEQYV. The CDR3 nucleotides are TGCAGTGCTAGAGCGCCCAGGGATGGTAGCTCCTACGAGCAGTACGTC.

This clonotype was counted only a few times. The J gene is TRBJ1-5, the V gene TRBV10-3; D uncertain. This CDR3 contains 15 residues. V was trimmed by 0 bases and J by 3 bases, leaving 9 bases between them. Germline loops: CDR1 ENHRY, CDR2 SYGVKD. The CDR3 reads CAISESPRSNQPQHF. Here the CDR3 DNA reads TGTGCCATCAGTGAGTCCCCCAGATCCAATCAGCCCCAGCATTTT.

The chain couples TRBV12-3 or TRBV12-4 to TRBJ2-3; 9 bases line up with TRBD2. The CDR3 totals 15 residues. V was pared by 6 bases and J by 3 bases, with 7 bases of the junction left unmatched. The CDR3: CASRGGGAWTDTQYF. CDR3 bases: TGTGCCAGCAGAGGCGGGGGGGCATGGACAGATACGCAGTATTTT.

This clonotype was detected a few times. CDR3 in amino acids: CASSRDRGRVAGDFSTDTQYF. The CDR3 coding sequence is TGTGCCAGCAGCCGGGACAGGGGGCGAGTAGCGGGGGATTTTAGCACAGATACGCAGTATTTT. The chain recombines TRBV6-2 or TRBV6-3 with TRBJ2-3; 12 bases agree with TRBD1. Losses at the gene ends were 6 bases for V and 0 bases for J; bases not matched to a gene: 19. Germline lookup yields CDR1 MNHEY and CDR2 SVGEGT. This CDR3 spans 21 amino acids.

This chain uses TRBV20-1 with TRBJ1-1, with 9 bases that match TRBD1. The CDR3 totals 13 residues. Germline trimming cut 4 bases from V and 1 base from J; bases unmatched to any gene: 1. Germline-derived CDR1 and CDR2 are DFQATT and SNEGSKA (reference sequence). This CDR3 reads CSAMDRGNTEAFF. The CDR3 DNA reads TGCAGTGCTATGGACAGGGGGAACACTGAAGCTTTCTTT.

In this sample, this clonotype turned up a few times. The chain joins TRBV6-5 to TRBJ2-3; 14 bases line up with TRBD2. Trimming took 4 bases from V and 6 from J; bases not matched to a gene: 6. The CDR3 is made up of 16 amino acids. From germline, CDR1 is MNHEY and CDR2 SVGAGI. The CDR3 reads CASSSTTSGGADTQYF. The CDR3 DNA reads TGTGCCAGCAGTTCGACGACTAGCGGGGGGGCGGATACGCAGTATTTT.

The CDR3 DNA is TGTGCCAGCAGTACGGACGCAGATACGCAGTATTTT. It specifies CASSTDADTQYF. The gene calls are TRBV6-2 or TRBV6-3 and TRBJ2-3; D remains unclear. This CDR3 spans 12 amino acids. Trimming took 5 bases from V and 4 from J, leaving 7 bases between them. Germline V gene lookup returns CDR1 MNHEY and CDR2 SVGEGT.

The chain carries TRBV5-5 and TRBJ1-2, with 7 bases lining up with TRBD1. Germline V gene lookup returns CDR1 SGHKS and CDR2 YYEKEE (reference sequence). The CDR3 runs 14 residues. Trimming took 9 bases from V and 2 from J; bases not matched to a gene: 10. CDR3 bases: TGTGCCATCGGCCCTGGGGACAGCAACTATGGCTACACCTTC. This sequence encodes CAIGPGDSNYGYTF.

V is TRBV5-1 and J is TRBJ2-1; D gene ambiguous. Between the trimmed V and J ends, which lost 1 base and 4 bases, there was a span of 6 bases. Germline V gene lookup returns CDR1 SGHRS and CDR2 YFSETQ. This CDR3 has 13 residues. CDR3 in DNA: TGCGCCAGCAGCTTGTCAGATTACAATGAGCAGTTCTTC. Amino acids: CASSLSDYNEQFF.

The V gene is TRBV9, the J gene TRBJ1-5, with a tentative D call TRBD1 (6 bases). V lost 1 base and J lost 8, with 10 bases in between. The CDR3 runs to 13 residues. Germline loops: CDR1 SGDLS, CDR2 YYNGEE. CDR3 in amino acids: CASSVTGKEPQHF. The CDR3 DNA is TGTGCCAGCAGCGTAACAGGGAAGGAGCCCCAGCATTTT.

J is TRBJ1-5 and V is TRBV7-9; no reliable D call. Trimming shortened V by 5 bases and J by 0 bases, and 8 bases separated the two germline ends. This CDR3 has 14 residues. From germline, CDR1 is SEHNR and CDR2 FQNEAQ (reference sequence). The CDR3 spells CASSPVDSNQPQHF. In DNA form, the CDR3 reads TGTGCCAGCAGCCCAGTTGATAGCAATCAGCCCCAGCATTTT.

This clonotype was counted ten times or more. This chain connects TRBV7-6 to TRBJ1-3; 12 bases are a match to TRBD1. V shed 3 bases and J 4 bases; nucleotides not matched to a gene: 1. The CDR3 loop spans 15 amino acids. The germline CDR1 and CDR2 sequences are SGHVS and FNYEAQ. CDR3 region: CASSLGQGAGNTIYF. DNA of the CDR3: TGTGCCAGCAGCTTGGGACAGGGGGCAGGAAACACCATATATTTT.

The J gene is TRBJ2-3, the V gene TRBV10-3; weak D call: TRBD1 (5 bases). Trimming cost V 11 bases and J 6 bases, with 15 bases left between them. Germline V CDR1 and CDR2: ENHRY, SYGVKD. The CDR3 spans 12 residues. The CDR3 bases are TGTGCCTCGGGCAGGGTTTCCGATACGCAGTATTTT. Its protein is CASGRVSDTQYF.

The chain has TRBV6-1 and TRBJ2-1; tentative D call: TRBD1 (5 bases). Germline V lookup: CDR1 MNHNS, CDR2 SASEGT. The V and J ends lost 7 bases and 9 bases respectively, with 22 bases between them. There are 15 residues in the CDR3. The CDR3 sequence: CASNGRGRSGGEQFF. In DNA form, the CDR3 reads TGTGCCAGCAACGGAAGGGGCCGTTCAGGCGGTGAGCAGTTCTTC.

This chain uses TRBV10-3 with TRBJ1-6; maybe TRBD1 (6 bases). Germline CDR1 and CDR2: ENHRY and SYGVKD. Between the trimmed V and J ends, which lost 4 bases and 7 bases, there was a span of 14 bases. This CDR3 is built from 15 residues. For the CDR3, the DNA is TGTGCCATCAGTGCCTTACAGGGTGCCAATTCACCCCTCCACTTT. Translated: CAISALQGANSPLHF.

CDR3 sequence reads: CASSVAVKPYEQYF. The CDR3 DNA is TGTGCCAGCAGTGTGGCGGTAAAGCCCTACGAGCAGTACTTC. The rearrangement uses TRBV2 and TRBJ2-7; D gene uncertain. CDR1 is SNHLY, CDR2 FYNNEI, per germline. This CDR3 comprises 14 residues. V dropped 4 bases and J dropped 2 bases, with 12 bases sitting between them. Full variable domain (remainder filled in from reference TRBV2 and TRBJ2-7): EPEVTQTPSHQVTQMGQEVILRCVPISNHLYFYWYRQILGQKVEFLVSFYNNEISEKSEIFDDQFSVERPDGSNFTLKIRSTKLEDSAMYFCASSVAVKPYEQYFGPGTRLTVT.

The V call is TRBV12-3 or TRBV12-4, the J call TRBJ2-7; D perhaps matches TRBD1 (5 bases). The CDR3 sequence is 15 residues long. V lost 6 bases and J lost 1, with 16 bases in between. The CDR3 spells CASSVDRFPSYEQYF. CDR3 coding DNA: TGTGCCAGCAGCGTTGACAGATTTCCATCCTACGAGCAGTACTTC.

J is TRBJ2-7 and V is TRBV5-1, with 13 bases that match TRBD2. CDR1 is SGHRS, CDR2 YFSETQ, per germline. CDR3 length: 18 residues. Trimming removed 0 bases from V and 3 bases from J; junction bases left unmatched: 9. CDR3 in amino acids: CASSLVGTSGVLNYEQYF. The CDR3 DNA follows: TGCGCCAGCAGCTTGGTAGGGACTAGCGGGGTCCTTAACTACGAGCAGTACTTC.

This rearrangement joins TRBV11-2 to TRBJ2-1, with D possibly being TRBD1 (5 bases). Per the germline V gene, CDR1 is SGHAT and CDR2 is FQNNGV. V lost 0 bases and J lost 8, with 17 bases in between. This CDR3 has 16 amino acids. CDR3 amino acids: CASSLDRYQGIYEQFF. CDR3 in DNA: TGTGCCAGCAGCTTAGATCGCTACCAGGGAATCTATGAGCAGTTCTTC.

The chain uses TRBV6-1 and TRBJ1-4; no definite D call. With 5 bases removed from V and 2 bases from J, the gap between germline ends came to 12 bases. The CDR3 has 15 amino acids. Germline lookup yields CDR1 MNHNS and CDR2 SASEGT. CDR3 amino acids: CASSIGLETNEKLFF. The CDR3, as DNA: TGTGCCAGCAGTATCGGTCTGGAGACTAATGAAAAACTGTTTTTT.

The chain has TRBV6-5 and TRBJ2-2; D unclear. CDR3 size: 15 residues. Trimming took off 2 bases at V and 3 bases at J, with 10 bases between the two ends. Germline CDR1 MNHEY, CDR2 SVGAGI. The CDR3 region has the DNA TGTGCCAGCAGTTACGCGGCCGGATACACCGGGGAGCTGTTTTTT. Amino acids: CASSYAAGYTGELFF.

The chain recombines TRBV28 with TRBJ1-5; D is unclear. The ends were cut back, 3 bases at V and 6 bases at J, with 12 bases in the middle. The CDR3 contains 14 residues. Germline CDR1 reads MDHEN; CDR2 reads SYDVKM. The CDR3 coding sequence is TGTGCCAGCAGTTTCTCGGGGTCGGGTCAGCCCCAGCATTTT. Translating gives CASSFSGSGQPQHF.